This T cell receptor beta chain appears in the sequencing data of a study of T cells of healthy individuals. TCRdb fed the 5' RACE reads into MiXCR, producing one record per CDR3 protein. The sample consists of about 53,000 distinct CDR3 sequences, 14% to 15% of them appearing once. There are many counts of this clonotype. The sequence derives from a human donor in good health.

The CDR3 spells CSVRGGRWPQYF. CDR3 nucleotide sequence: TGCAGCGTTCGGGGGGGGCGGTGGCCCCAGTACTTC. The rearrangement uses TRBV29-1 and TRBJ2-5, with TRBD2 matching over 8 bases. J was trimmed by 9 bases and V by 5 bases; bases with no gene match: 8. Germline V gene lookup returns CDR1 SQVTM and CDR2 ANQGSEA. This CDR3 has 12 amino acids. Complete variable domain (other parts from reference TRBV29-1 and TRBJ2-5): SAVISQKPSRDICQRGTSLTIQCQVDSQVTMMFWYRQQPGQSLTLIATANQGSEATYESGFVIDKFPISRPNLTFSTLTVSNMSPEDSSIYLCSVRGGRWPQYFGPGTRLLVL.